This T cell receptor (beta chain) was sequenced during a study of T cell responses to AZD1222 COVID-19 vaccine. Profiled with immunoSEQ multiplex PCR; TCRdb holds only in-frame clones, not every one. The sample holds 180,000 or so clones; 85% to 95% are singletons and the top ten take under 1.1%. The CDR3 length is 14 residues. V gave up 6 bases and J gave up 4 bases, with 12 bases separating them. Per the germline V gene, CDR1 is LNHDA and CDR2 is SQIVND (reference sequence). The source of this sequence is an adult who received the MenACWY meningococcal vaccine as a control. Sequenced material: peripheral blood, taken 28 days after the second dose of the MenACWY control vaccine. This chain uses TRBV19 with TRBJ2-2, with D maybe TRBD1 (6 bases). As DNA, the CDR3 is TGTGCCAGTAGCCTTGGACAGAGCACCGGGGAGCTGTTTTTT. Its translation is CASSLGQSTGELFF. The full variable domain, in which reference TRBV19 and TRBJ2-2 provide the parts outside the CDR3, is DGGITQSPKYLFRKEGQNVTLSCEQNLNHDAMYWYRQDPGQGLRLIYYSQIVNDFQKGDIAEGYSVSREKKESFPLTVTSAQKNPTAFYLCASSLGQSTGELFFGEGSRLTVL.